One and the same sample provided the 17 T cell receptor beta chains below, sequenced in a study of memory CD4+ T cells and cytomegalovirus serostatus. The data were produced by immunoSEQ multiplex PCR, yet TCRdb's version contains in-frame clones alone and is incomplete. Of 40,000 to 55,000 clones listed, around 78% are singletons. Single viable CD3+CD4+CD8-CD45RO+ cells were sorted as the memory CD4+ T cells. Sequenced: memory CD4+ T cells from blood. The receptor set was obtained from an adult in good health and CMV-seronegative.

The rearrangement uses TRBV28 and TRBJ1-3; unclear D gene. The V gene's germline CDR1 is MDHEN and CDR2 SYDVKM. V gave up 2 bases and J gave up 3 bases, with 5 bases separating them. CDR3 length: 13 residues. The CDR3 nucleotides read TGTGCCAGCAGTTTAAATGGTGGAAACACCATATATTTT. Amino acids: CASSLNGGNTIYF.

This chain joins TRBV27 and TRBJ1-1; tentatively, D is TRBD1 (5 bases). The CDR3 is made up of 14 amino acids. CDR1 and CDR2 from the germline V gene are MNHEY and SMNVEV (reference sequence). V lost 6 bases to trimming and J lost 2 bases, with 13 bases between them. DNA of the CDR3: TGTGCCAGCAGGAGGCAGGGACGCAACACTGAAGCTTTCTTT. Its translation is CASRRQGRNTEAFF.

The chain links TRBV9 to TRBJ2-3; 8 nucleotides line up with TRBD2. V shed 0 bases and J 3 bases; nucleotides not matched to a gene: 3. Germline V gene sequence: CDR1 SGDLS, CDR2 YYNGEE. This CDR3 is built from 15 residues. The CDR3 bases are TGTGCCAGCAGCGTAGCGGGAGGGCTAACAGATACGCAGTATTTT. Translation gives CASSVAGGLTDTQYF.

This CDR3 reads CASSYGSRHTYEQYF. CDR3 nucleotide sequence: TGTGCCAGCAGCTATGGGAGCAGGCATACCTACGAGCAGTACTTC. The genes are TRBV5-4 and TRBJ2-7, with a tentative D call TRBD2 (5 bases). Per the germline V gene, CDR1 is SGHNT and CDR2 is YYREEE (reference sequence). The CDR3 consists of 15 residues. V shed 3 bases and J shed 2 bases, with 15 bases lying between them.

The chain employs TRBV11-3 and TRBJ2-7; 11 nucleotides line up with TRBD1. V shed 1 base and J 0 bases; nucleotides not matched to a gene: 2. The length of the CDR3 is 16 residues. Germline lookup yields CDR1 SGHNT and CDR2 YENEEA. The CDR3 region has the DNA TGTGCCAGCAGCTTAGGCGGGACAGGGGGCTCCTACGAGCAGTACTTC. The encoded protein is CASSLGGTGGSYEQYF.

The chain carries TRBV21-1 and TRBJ2-3; TRBD2, the D gene given by the table, was not confirmed from the DNA. TRBV21-1 is a documented pseudogene. This CDR3 contains 17 residues. The CDR3 DNA sequence: TGTGCCAGCAGCAAGGGCGGGACTCCTCTTCGGACAGATACGCAGTATTTT. It yields the protein CASSKGGTPLRTDTQYF.

The chain links TRBV28 to TRBJ2-1; D remains unclear. V lost 2 bases and J lost 3, with 14 bases in between. Germline values: CDR1 MDHEN, CDR2 SYDVKM. This CDR3 region has 16 residues. CDR3 in amino acids: CASSLVMAGGYNEQFF. CDR3 nucleotide sequence: TGTGCCAGCAGTTTAGTGATGGCTGGCGGCTACAATGAGCAGTTCTTC.

The rearrangement uses TRBV5-1 and TRBJ1-2; the match to TRBD1 covers 10 bases. Germline V lookup: CDR1 SGHRS, CDR2 YFSETQ. CDR3 length equals 15 residues. V was clipped by 0 bases and J by 6 bases; unmatched bases: 5. CDR3 DNA sequence: TGCGCCAGCAGCTTGGAGACAGGGGGCACTGATGGCTACACCTTC. Its protein is CASSLETGGTDGYTF. The full variable domain, completed using reference TRBV5-1 and TRBJ1-2, is KAGVTQTPRYLIKTRGQQVTLSCSPISGHRSVSWYQQTPGQGLQFLFEYFSETQRNKGNFPGRFSGRQFSNSRSEMNVSTLELGDSALYLCASSLETGGTDGYTFGSGTRLTVV.

Only a few counts were recorded for this clone. The V gene is TRBV11-2, the J gene TRBJ2-2; D unclear. The CDR3 is made up of 14 amino acids. Trimming removed 1 base from V and 4 bases from J, with 7 bases in between. The germline V gene encodes CDR1 SGHAT and CDR2 FQNNGV. The CDR3 loop is CASSLAAATGELFF. The CDR3 DNA is TGTGCCAGCAGCTTAGCAGCCGCCACCGGGGAGCTGTTTTTT.

The V call is TRBV6-1, the J call TRBJ1-2; TRBD1 aligns across 7 bases. Germline V gene data show CDR1 as MNHNS and CDR2 as SASEGT. This CDR3 comprises 18 residues. The J segment lost 3 bases and the V segment lost 3 bases, leaving 16 bases of the junction unmatched. The CDR3 protein is CASSEGANRPGQYYGYTF. CDR3 nucleotides: TGTGCCAGCAGTGAGGGCGCTAACCGCCCGGGACAGTACTATGGCTACACCTTC.

This chain links TRBV2 with TRBJ2-7, with D perhaps assigned TRBD1 or TRBD2 (5 bases each). CDR3 size: 14 residues. V lost 6 bases, J lost 5 bases, and 17 bases lay in between. CDR1 and CDR2 (germline): SNHLY, FYNNEI. The CDR3 coding sequence is TGTGCCAGCAGGGCCGGGACCGTTCCTAACGAGCAGTACTTC. Translated, it gives CASRAGTVPNEQYF.

V usage is TRBV30 and J usage is TRBJ1-5; 7 bases fit TRBD1. V was clipped by 4 bases and J by 3 bases; unmatched bases: 6. Germline V gene lookup returns CDR1 GTSNPN and CDR2 SVGIG (reference sequence). The CDR3 length is 14 residues. The CDR3 loop reads CAWKGDRDNQPQHF. CDR3 DNA sequence: TGTGCCTGGAAAGGTGACAGGGACAATCAGCCCCAGCATTTT.

The gene calls are TRBV6-5 and TRBJ2-1, with a tentative D call TRBD2 (5 bases). This CDR3 is 13 amino acids long. Looked up from germline, CDR1 is MNHEY and CDR2 is SVGAGI. V lost 3 bases to trimming and J lost 9 bases, with 12 bases between them. CDR3 nucleotide sequence: TGTGCCAGCAGTTATAAGCGGTTGGGTGAGCAGTTCTTC. Its protein product is CASSYKRLGEQFF.

This clone showed up just once. The chain employs TRBV11-2 and TRBJ2-1; no reliable D call. The ends were cut back, 0 bases at V and 9 bases at J, with 12 bases in the middle. The CDR3 has 14 amino acids. CDR1 is SGHAT, CDR2 FQNNGV, per germline. This chain's CDR3 is CASSLDPSRSEQFF. The CDR3 nucleotides read TGTGCCAGCAGCTTAGACCCATCTAGATCTGAGCAGTTCTTC.

The CDR3 DNA reads TGTGCCAGCAGCTTCCGTAGAGGGGATACGCAGTATTTT. Translation gives CASSFRRGDTQYF. The chain combines TRBV11-3 with TRBJ2-3; a weak D match, TRBD2 (5 bases). Germline V lookup: CDR1 SGHNT, CDR2 YENEEA. CDR3 size: 13 residues. With 3 bases removed from V and 6 bases from J, the gap between germline ends came to 10 bases.

This clone was seen a single time. The chain employs TRBV7-8 and TRBJ2-2; 9 nucleotides agree with TRBD1. Germline V CDR1 and CDR2: SGHVS, FQNEAQ. The CDR3 spans 18 residues. V shed 2 bases and J 7 bases; nucleotides not matched to a gene: 14. The DNA of the CDR3 is TGTGCCAGCAGCTTACTCGGGCGTGGGGACAGGGCTAGCGGGGAGCTGTTTTTT. Translating gives CASSLLGRGDRASGELFF.

V usage is TRBV6-5 and J usage is TRBJ1-2; a weak D match, TRBD1 (6 bases). The CDR3 is 11 residues long. Per the germline V gene, CDR1 is MNHEY and CDR2 is SVGAGI. Trimming stripped 6 bases from V and 8 bases from J, with 10 bases between. CDR3 DNA sequence: TGTGCCAGCAGCCAGGGGCGCGGCTACACCTTC. It specifies CASSQGRGYTF.